A selection of T cell receptor beta chains follows, all from one sample in a study of T cells in tumors after PD-1 blockade. This table comes from immunoSEQ multiplex PCR, and its TCRdb copy is limited to in-frame clones, with some not included. The sample has about 21,000 clones, 81% seen once. Sequencing used PBMCs, obtained after anti-PD-1 therapy. The receptors originated from a human donor with advanced basal cell or squamous cell carcinoma (not recorded which). Each CDR3 is given with its conserved first and last residue.

V gene,CDR3 protein
TRBV4-1,CASSHLRGAGEQFF
TRBV11-3,CASSFLSNTGELFF
TRBV7-2,CASSRDRGADTQYF
TRBV28,CASSLSRGVDPYEQYF
TRBV5-1,CASSAGLDREQYF
TRBV6-5,CASRQPRESGELFF
TRBV4-1,CASSLGLAGELSTDTQYF
TRBV5-1,CASSSDYNEQFF
TRBV29-1,CSAGTVYYNEQFF
TRBV9,CASSAFGRSNEQFF
TRBV2,CASSEPNSPLHF
TRBV7-9,CASSLETGTHFF
TRBV7-8,CASSHSGGAYNEQFF
TRBV5-4,CASSSEDRGRQETQYF
TRBV5-1,CASSFFGATNEKLFF
TRBV6-5,CASGHTRRLNEKLFF
TRBV9,CASSALGPSGNTIYF
TRBV28,CASSFERSNNSPLHF
TRBV9,CASRPPVGNTEAFF
TRBV7-8,CASSLEQGVEALKPQHF
TRBV4-1,CASSQDVGTGGRTYEQYF
TRBV4-2,CASSQELLGRDLYNEQFF
TRBV5-1,CASSLAGGDGYTF
TRBV19,CASKSREADEQYF
TRBV4-2,CASSQDSVSEQYF
TRBV30,CALVPSGGSYNEQFF
TRBV2,CASSGGGVSTDTQYF
TRBV7-6,CASSLAIATSGQISYEQYF
TRBV6-5,CASSYSGSSNEKLFF
TRBV19,CASSDRDRSYNEQFF
TRBV6-6,CASSSSNEKLFF
TRBV4-2,CASSAEGGNQPQHF
TRBV18,CASSPRPGQGGNEQYF
TRBV6-5,CASRAGRHGEYF
TRBV2,CASSIGPPGELFF
TRBV10-3,CAISEGYTEAFF
TRBV7-2,CASSLVPELAKNIQYF
TRBV19,CASSTDGAFNQPQHF
TRBV10-3,CAVRDVLTYEQYF
TRBV19,CASSIQGRSYNSPLHF
TRBV12-3/TRBV12-4,CASSPPEGETQYF
TRBV27,CASKRVGDAEAFF
TRBV6-4,CASSDAGEGGAEQFF
TRBV5-4,CASSLSLAGSSNIQYF